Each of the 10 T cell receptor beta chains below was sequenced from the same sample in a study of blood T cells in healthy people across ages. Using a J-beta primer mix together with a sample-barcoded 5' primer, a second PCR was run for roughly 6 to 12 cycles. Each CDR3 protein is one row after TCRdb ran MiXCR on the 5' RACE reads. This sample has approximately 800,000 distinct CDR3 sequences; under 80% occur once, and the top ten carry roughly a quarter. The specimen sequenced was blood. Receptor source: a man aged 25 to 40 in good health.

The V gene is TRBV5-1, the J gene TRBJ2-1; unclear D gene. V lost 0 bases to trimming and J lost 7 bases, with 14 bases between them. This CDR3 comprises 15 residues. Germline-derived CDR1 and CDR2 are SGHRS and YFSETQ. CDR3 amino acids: CASSLAFLGGNEQFF. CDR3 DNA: TGCGCCAGCAGCTTGGCCTTTTTGGGTGGAAATGAGCAGTTCTTC. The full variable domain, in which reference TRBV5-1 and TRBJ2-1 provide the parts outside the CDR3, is KAGVTQTPRYLIKTRGQQVTLSCSPISGHRSVSWYQQTPGQGLQFLFEYFSETQRNKGNFPGRFSGRQFSNSRSEMNVSTLELGDSALYLCASSLAFLGGNEQFFGPGTRLTVL.

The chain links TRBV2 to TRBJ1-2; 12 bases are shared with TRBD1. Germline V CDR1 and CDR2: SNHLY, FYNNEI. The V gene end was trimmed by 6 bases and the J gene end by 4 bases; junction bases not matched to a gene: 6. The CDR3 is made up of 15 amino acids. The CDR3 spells CASRPGQGAGYGYTF. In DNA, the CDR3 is TGTGCCAGCAGGCCGGGACAGGGGGCGGGCTATGGCTACACCTTC.

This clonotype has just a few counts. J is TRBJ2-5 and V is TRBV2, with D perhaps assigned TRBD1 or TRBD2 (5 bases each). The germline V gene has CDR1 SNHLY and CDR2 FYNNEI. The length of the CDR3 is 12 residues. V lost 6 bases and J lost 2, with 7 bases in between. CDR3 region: CASRGEQETQYF. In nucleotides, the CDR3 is TGTGCCAGCAGGGGGGAGCAAGAGACCCAGTACTTC.

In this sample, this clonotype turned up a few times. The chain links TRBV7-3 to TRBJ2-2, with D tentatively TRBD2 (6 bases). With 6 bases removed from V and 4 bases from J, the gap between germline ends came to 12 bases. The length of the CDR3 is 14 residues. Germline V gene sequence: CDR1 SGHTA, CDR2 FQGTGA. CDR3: CASREGFSTGELFF. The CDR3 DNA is TGTGCCAGCAGGGAGGGGTTTAGCACCGGGGAGCTGTTTTTT.

Here the CDR3 DNA reads TGCGCCAGCAGCCAAACCGGGACCGGCGGTTCACCCCTCCACTTT. This sequence encodes CASSQTGTGGSPLHF. The chain carries TRBV4-3 and TRBJ1-6; the D gene is possibly TRBD1 (5 bases). This CDR3 contains 15 residues. Germline V CDR1 and CDR2: LGHNA, YSLEER. V lost 2 bases and J lost 9, with 14 bases in between.

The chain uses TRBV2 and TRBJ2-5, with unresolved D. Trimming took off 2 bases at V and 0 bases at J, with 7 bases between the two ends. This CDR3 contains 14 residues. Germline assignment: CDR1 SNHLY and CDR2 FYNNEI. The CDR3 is CASSEFRNQETQYF. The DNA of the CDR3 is TGTGCCAGCAGTGAATTCAGGAACCAAGAGACCCAGTACTTC. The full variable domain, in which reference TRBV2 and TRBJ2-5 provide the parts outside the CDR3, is EPEVTQTPSHQVTQMGQEVILRCVPISNHLYFYWYRQILGQKVEFLVSFYNNEISEKSEIFDDQFSVERPDGSNFTLKIRSTKLEDSAMYFCASSEFRNQETQYFGPGTRLLVL.

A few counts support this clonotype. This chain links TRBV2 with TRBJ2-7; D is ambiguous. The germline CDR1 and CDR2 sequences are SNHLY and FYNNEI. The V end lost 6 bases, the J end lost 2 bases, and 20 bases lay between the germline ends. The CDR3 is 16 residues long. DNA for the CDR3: TGTGCCAGCAGACCTATCACCAATGAAGGCACCTACGAGCAGTACTTC. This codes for CASRPITNEGTYEQYF. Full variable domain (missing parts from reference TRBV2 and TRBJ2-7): EPEVTQTPSHQVTQMGQEVILRCVPISNHLYFYWYRQILGQKVEFLVSFYNNEISEKSEIFDDQFSVERPDGSNFTLKIRSTKLEDSAMYFCASRPITNEGTYEQYFGPGTRLTVT.

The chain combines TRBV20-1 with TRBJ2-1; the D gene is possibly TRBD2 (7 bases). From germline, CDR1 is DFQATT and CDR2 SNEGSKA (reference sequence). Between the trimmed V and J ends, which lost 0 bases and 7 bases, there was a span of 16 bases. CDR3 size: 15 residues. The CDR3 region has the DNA TGCAGTGCTAGAGAGGTACAGGGAGGGCCAAATGAGCAGTTCTTC. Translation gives CSAREVQGGPNEQFF.

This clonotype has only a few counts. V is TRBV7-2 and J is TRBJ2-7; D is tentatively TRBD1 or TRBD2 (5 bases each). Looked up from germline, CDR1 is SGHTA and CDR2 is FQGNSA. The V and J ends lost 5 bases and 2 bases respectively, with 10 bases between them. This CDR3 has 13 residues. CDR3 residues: CASSAGTTYEQYF. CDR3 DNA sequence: TGTGCCAGCAGCGCCGGGACGACCTACGAGCAGTACTTC.

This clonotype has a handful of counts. CDR3 sequence (DNA): TGTGCCAGCACGTCCGGCTTATACAATGAGCAGTTCTTC. As protein: CASTSGLYNEQFF. The chain joins TRBV6-2 or TRBV6-3 to TRBJ2-1; D is undetermined. V lost 7 bases, J lost 4 bases, and 11 bases lay in between. Germline V gives CDR1 MNHEY, CDR2 SVGEGT. This CDR3 has 13 residues.